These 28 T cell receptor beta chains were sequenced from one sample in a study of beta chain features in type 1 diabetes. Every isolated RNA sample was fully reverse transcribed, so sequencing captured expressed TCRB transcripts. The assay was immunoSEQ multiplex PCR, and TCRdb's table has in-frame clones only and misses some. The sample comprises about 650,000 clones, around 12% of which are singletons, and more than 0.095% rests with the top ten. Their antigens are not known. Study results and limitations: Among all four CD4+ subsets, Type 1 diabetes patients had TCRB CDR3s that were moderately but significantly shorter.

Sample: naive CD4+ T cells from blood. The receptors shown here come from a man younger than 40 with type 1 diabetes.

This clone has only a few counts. CDR3 sequence (DNA): TGTGCCAGCAGTGAATTGGCGGTCAGCTATGGCTACACCTTC. It encodes CASSELAVSYGYTF. The V call is TRBV25-1, the J call TRBJ1-2; D is ambiguous. V lost 1 base, J lost 4 bases, and 10 bases lay in between. CDR1 MGHDK and CDR2 SYGVNS come from the germline V gene. The CDR3 sequence is 14 residues long.

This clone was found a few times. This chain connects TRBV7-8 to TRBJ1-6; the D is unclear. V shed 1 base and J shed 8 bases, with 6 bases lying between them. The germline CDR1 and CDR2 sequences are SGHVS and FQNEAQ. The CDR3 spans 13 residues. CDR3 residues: CASSLVGDSPLHF. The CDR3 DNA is TGTGCCAGCAGCTTAGTTGGGGATTCACCCCTCCACTTT. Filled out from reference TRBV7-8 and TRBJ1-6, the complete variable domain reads GAGVSQSPRYKVAKRGQDVALRCDPISGHVSLFWYQQALGQGPEFLTYFQNEAQLDKSGLPSDRFFAERPEGSVSTLKIQRTQQEDSAVYLCASSLVGDSPLHFGNGTRLTVT.

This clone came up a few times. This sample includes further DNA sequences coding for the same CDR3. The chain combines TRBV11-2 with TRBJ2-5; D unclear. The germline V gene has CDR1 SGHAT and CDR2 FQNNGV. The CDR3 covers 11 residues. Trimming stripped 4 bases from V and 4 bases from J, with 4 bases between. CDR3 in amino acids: CASSSTETQYF. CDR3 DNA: TGTGCCAGCAGCTCGACAGAGACCCAGTACTTC.

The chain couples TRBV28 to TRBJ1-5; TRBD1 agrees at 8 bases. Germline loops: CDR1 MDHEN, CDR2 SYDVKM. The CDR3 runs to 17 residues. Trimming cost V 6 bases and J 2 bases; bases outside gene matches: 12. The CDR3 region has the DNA TGTGCCAGCAGAGACCCTCCCATGACAGGGGGCAATCAGCCCCAGCATTTT. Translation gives CASRDPPMTGGNQPQHF.

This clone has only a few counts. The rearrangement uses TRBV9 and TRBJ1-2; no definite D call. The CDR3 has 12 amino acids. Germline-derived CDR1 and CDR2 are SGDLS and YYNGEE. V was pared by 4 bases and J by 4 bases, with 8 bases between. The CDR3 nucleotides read TGTGCCAGCAGCCCGGGCCTCTATGGCTACACCTTC. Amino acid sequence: CASSPGLYGYTF.

CDR3 amino acids: CASSLHGAGTYSVGYGYTF. In DNA, the CDR3 is TGTGCCAGCAGTTTACATGGTGCGGGGACGTATTCCGTCGGCTATGGCTACACCTTC. The chain recombines TRBV27 with TRBJ1-2; D is perhaps TRBD1 (5 bases). The ends were cut back, 2 bases at V and 4 bases at J, with 26 bases in the middle. The CDR3 is made up of 19 amino acids. Germline-derived CDR1 and CDR2 are MNHEY and SMNVEV (reference sequence).

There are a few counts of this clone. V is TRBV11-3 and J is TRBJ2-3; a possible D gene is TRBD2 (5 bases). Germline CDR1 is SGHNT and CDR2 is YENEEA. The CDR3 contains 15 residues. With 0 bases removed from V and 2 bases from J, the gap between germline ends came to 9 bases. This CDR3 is CASSLDRGPTDTQYF. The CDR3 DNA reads TGTGCCAGCAGCTTAGATAGAGGGCCCACAGATACGCAGTATTTT.

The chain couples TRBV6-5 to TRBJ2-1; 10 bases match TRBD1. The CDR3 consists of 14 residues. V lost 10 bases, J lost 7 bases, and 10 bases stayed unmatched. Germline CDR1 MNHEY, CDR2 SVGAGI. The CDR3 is CATQLRTGGNEQFF. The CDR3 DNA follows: TGTGCCACCCAACTTCGGACAGGGGGGAATGAGCAGTTCTTC.

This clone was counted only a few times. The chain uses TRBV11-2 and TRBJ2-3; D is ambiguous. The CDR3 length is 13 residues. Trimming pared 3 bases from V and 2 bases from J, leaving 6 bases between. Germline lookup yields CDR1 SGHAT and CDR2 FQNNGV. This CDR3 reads CASSLRLTDTQYF. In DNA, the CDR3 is TGTGCCAGCAGCTTGAGGCTCACAGATACGCAGTATTTT.

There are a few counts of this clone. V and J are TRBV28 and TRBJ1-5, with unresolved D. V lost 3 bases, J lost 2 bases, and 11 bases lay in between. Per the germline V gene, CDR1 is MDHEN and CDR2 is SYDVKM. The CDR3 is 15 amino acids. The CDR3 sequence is CASSLRGRGNQPQHF. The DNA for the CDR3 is TGTGCCAGCAGTTTGCGAGGTAGGGGCAATCAGCCCCAGCATTTT.

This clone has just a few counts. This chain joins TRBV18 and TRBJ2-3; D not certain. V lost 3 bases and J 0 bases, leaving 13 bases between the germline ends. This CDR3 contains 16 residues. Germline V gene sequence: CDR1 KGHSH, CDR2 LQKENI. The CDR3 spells CASSPQDEGSTDTQYF. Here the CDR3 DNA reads TGTGCCAGCTCACCCCAGGACGAAGGGAGCACAGATACGCAGTATTTT.

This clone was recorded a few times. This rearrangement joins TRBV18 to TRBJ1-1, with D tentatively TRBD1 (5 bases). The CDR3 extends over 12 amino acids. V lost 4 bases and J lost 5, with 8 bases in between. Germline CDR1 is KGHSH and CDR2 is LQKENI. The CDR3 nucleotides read TGTGCCAGCTCACTGGGGACTACTGAAGCTTTCTTT. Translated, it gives CASSLGTTEAFF. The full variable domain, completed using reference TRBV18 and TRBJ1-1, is NAGVMQNPRHLVRRRGQEARLRCSPMKGHSHVYWYRQLPEEGLKFMVYLQKENIIDESGMPKERFSAEFPKEGPSILRIQQVVRGDSAAYFCASSLGTTEAFFGQGTRLTVV.

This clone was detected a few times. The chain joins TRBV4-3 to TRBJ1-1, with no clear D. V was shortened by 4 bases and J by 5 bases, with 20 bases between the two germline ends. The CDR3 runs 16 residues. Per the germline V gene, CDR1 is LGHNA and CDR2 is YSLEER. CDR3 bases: TGCGCCAGCAGCCGAGGAACCAGGACCTCGGGGACTGAAGCTTTCTTT. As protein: CASSRGTRTSGTEAFF.

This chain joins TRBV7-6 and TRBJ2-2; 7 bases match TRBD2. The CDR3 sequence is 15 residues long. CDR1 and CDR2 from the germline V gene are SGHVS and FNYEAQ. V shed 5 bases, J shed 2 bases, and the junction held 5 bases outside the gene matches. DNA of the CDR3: TGTGCCAGCAGCCGGGGGGAGGGAAACACCGGGGAGCTGTTTTTT. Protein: CASSRGEGNTGELFF.

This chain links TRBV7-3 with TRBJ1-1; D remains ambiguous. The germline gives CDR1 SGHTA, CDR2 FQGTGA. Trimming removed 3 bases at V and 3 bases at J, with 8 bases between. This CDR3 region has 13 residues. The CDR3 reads CASSFSLDTEAFF. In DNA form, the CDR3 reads TGTGCCAGCAGCTTCTCCCTGGACACTGAAGCTTTCTTT.

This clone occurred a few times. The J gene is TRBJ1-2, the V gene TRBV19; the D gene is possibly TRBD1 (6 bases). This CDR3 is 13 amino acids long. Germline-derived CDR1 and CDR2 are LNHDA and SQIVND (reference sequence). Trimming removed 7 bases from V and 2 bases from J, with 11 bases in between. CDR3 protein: CASNHRENYGYTF. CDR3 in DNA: TGTGCCAGTAACCACAGGGAGAACTATGGCTACACCTTC.

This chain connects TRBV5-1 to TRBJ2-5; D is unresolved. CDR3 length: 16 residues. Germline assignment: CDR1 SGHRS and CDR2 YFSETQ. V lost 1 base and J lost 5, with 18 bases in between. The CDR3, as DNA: TGCGCCAGCAGCTTGAGTGTCCAGACGGTTGGGGAGACCCAGTACTTC. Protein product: CASSLSVQTVGETQYF.

For the CDR3, the DNA is TGTGCCAGCAGTTTTGCCGACTACGAGCAGTACTTC. Its protein product is CASSFADYEQYF. The chain carries TRBV28 and TRBJ2-5; D remains unclear. The DNA matches TRBJ2-7 better at its end, which makes the J call doubtful. Germline-derived CDR1 and CDR2 are MDHEN and SYDVKM. The CDR3 is made up of 12 amino acids.

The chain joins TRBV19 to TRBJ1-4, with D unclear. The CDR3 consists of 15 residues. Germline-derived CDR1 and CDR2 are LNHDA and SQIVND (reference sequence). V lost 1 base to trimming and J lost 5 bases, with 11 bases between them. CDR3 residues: CASSIGGRLNEKLFF. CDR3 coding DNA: TGTGCCAGTAGTATAGGCGGCAGGTTGAATGAAAAACTGTTTTTT.

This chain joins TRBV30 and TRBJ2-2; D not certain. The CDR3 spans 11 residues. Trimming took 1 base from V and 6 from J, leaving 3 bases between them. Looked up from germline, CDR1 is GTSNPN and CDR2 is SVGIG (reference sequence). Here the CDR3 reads CAWSGAGELFF. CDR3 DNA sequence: TGTGCCTGGAGTGGCGCCGGGGAGCTGTTTTTT.

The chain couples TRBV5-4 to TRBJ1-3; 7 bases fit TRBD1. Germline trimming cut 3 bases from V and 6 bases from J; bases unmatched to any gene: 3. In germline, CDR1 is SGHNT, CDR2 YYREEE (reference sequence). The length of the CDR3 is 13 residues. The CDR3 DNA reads TGTGCCAGCAGCTGGGACAGCCTAAACACCATATATTTT. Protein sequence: CASSWDSLNTIYF. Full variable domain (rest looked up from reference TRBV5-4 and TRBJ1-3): ETGVTQSPTHLIKTRGQQVTLRCSSQSGHNTVSWYQQALGQGPQFIFQYYREEENGRGNFPPRFSGLQFPNYSSELNVNALELDDSALYLCASSWDSLNTIYFGEGSWLTVV.

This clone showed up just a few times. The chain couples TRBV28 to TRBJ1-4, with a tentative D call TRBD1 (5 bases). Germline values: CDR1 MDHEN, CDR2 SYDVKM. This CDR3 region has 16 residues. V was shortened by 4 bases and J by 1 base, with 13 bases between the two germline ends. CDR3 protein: CASSSPRGGTNEKLFF. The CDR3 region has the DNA TGTGCCAGCAGTTCCCCCCGGGGGGGAACTAATGAAAAACTGTTTTTT.

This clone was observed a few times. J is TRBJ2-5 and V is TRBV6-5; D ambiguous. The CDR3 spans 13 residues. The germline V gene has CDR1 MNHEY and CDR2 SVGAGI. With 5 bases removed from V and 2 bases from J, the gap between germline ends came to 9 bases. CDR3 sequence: CASSPQKQETQYF. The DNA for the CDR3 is TGTGCCAGCAGTCCCCAGAAGCAAGAGACCCAGTACTTC.

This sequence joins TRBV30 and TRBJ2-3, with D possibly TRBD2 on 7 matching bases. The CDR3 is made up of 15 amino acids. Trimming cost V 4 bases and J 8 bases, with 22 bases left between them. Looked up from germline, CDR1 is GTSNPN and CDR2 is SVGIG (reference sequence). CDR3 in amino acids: CAWTRGGGAKGTQYF. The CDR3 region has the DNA TGTGCCTGGACCCGGGGAGGGGGGGCCAAGGGTACGCAGTATTTT.

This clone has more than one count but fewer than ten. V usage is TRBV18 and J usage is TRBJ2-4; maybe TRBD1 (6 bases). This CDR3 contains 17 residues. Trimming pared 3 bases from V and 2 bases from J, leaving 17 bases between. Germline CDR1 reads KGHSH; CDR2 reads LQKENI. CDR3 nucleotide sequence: TGTGCCAGCTCACCGCCCAGCCCCAGGGGTCCCAAAAACATTCAGTACTTC. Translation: CASSPPSPRGPKNIQYF.

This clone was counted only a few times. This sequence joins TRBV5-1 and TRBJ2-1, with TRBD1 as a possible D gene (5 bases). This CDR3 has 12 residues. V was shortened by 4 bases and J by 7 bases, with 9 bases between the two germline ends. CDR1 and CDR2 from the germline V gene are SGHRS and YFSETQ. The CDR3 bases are TGCGCCAGCAGCGATCAGGGAAATGAGCAGTTCTTC. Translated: CASSDQGNEQFF. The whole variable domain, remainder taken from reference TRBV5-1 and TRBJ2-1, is KAGVTQTPRYLIKTRGQQVTLSCSPISGHRSVSWYQQTPGQGLQFLFEYFSETQRNKGNFPGRFSGRQFSNSRSEMNVSTLELGDSALYLCASSDQGNEQFFGPGTRLTVL.

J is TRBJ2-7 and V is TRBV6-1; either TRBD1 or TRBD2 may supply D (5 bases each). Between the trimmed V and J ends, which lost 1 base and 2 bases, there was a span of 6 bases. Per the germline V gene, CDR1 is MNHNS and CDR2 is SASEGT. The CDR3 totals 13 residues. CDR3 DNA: TGTGCCAGCAGTGAAGGGGACCCCTACGAGCAGTACTTC. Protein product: CASSEGDPYEQYF.

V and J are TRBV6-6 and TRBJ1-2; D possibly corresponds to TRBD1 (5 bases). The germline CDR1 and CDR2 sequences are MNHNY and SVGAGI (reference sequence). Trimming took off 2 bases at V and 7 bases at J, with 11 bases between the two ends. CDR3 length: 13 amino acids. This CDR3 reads CASSYVEGSGYTF. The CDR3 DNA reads TGTGCCAGCAGTTACGTGGAGGGGTCTGGCTACACCTTC.